These 8 T cell receptor beta chains were all obtained from the same sample, sequenced in a study of beta chain features in type 1 diabetes. Every bit of the isolated RNA underwent reverse transcription, so sequencing read expressed TCRB transcripts. The repertoire was sequenced with immunoSEQ multiplex PCR; TCRdb's copy has only in-frame clones and lacks some. The table shows under 300,000 clones, with roughly 21% occurring only once. Antigens for these TCRs are unknown. Study results and limitations: Moderate yet significant TCRB CDR3 shortening was seen in Type 1 diabetes patients in all four CD4+ subsets.

Sequenced material: naive CD4+ T cells from blood. These TCRs come from a woman aged 40 to 50 with type 1 diabetes.

This clone was observed a handful of times. The chain couples TRBV4-3 to TRBJ1-5, with D unresolved. Looked up from germline, CDR1 is LGHNA and CDR2 is YSLEER. The CDR3 has 14 residues. With 0 bases removed from V and 3 bases from J, the gap between germline ends came to 6 bases. The CDR3, as DNA: TGCGCCAGCAGCCAAGAGACTAACAATCAGCCCCAGCATTTT. Translated, it gives CASSQETNNQPQHF.

V and J are TRBV4-2 and TRBJ2-7, with TRBD2 as a possible D gene (6 bases). The CDR3 sequence is 15 residues long. The germline V gene has CDR1 LGHNA and CDR2 YNFKEQ. With 0 bases removed from V and 0 bases from J, the gap between germline ends came to 9 bases. DNA for the CDR3: TGTGCCAGCAGCCAAGAAGCGGGCACCTCCTACGAGCAGTACTTC. Its protein product is CASSQEAGTSYEQYF.

This clone was recorded a few times. The chain's CDR3 is CASSQPGLRGNQPQHF. CDR3 sequence (DNA): TGCGCCAGCAGTCAACCGGGACTTCGGGGCAATCAGCCCCAGCATTTT. The genes are TRBV23-1 and TRBJ1-5, with a tentative D call TRBD1 (5 bases). TRBV23-1 is reported as an ORF; its role is uncertain. V lost 2 bases to trimming and J lost 2 bases, with 13 bases between them. This CDR3 is built from 16 residues.

The CDR3: CASSLSGTTDTQYF. CDR3 in DNA: TGTGCCAGCAGCCTAAGCGGGACTACAGATACGCAGTATTTT. The V gene is TRBV9, the J gene TRBJ2-3; 7 bases map to TRBD2. The CDR3 is 14 amino acids. After removal of 4 bases from V and 3 bases from J, the junction contained 5 bases not matched to a gene. CDR1 and CDR2 from the germline V gene are SGDLS and YYNGEE.

The chain recombines TRBV7-2 with TRBJ2-1; TRBD1 matches 10 bases. Losses at the gene ends were 2 bases for V and 8 bases for J; bases not matched to a gene: 9. Germline V CDR1 and CDR2: SGHTA, FQGNSA. The CDR3 consists of 16 residues. For the CDR3, the DNA is TGTGCCAGCAGCTTACGGAGGACAGGGGGTGTCGATGAGCAGTTCTTC. It specifies CASSLRRTGGVDEQFF.

The chain couples TRBV28 to TRBJ1-2; possible D gene TRBD1, 5 bases. The V gene lost 4 bases and the J gene lost 0 bases, with 6 bases spanning the gap. Germline assignment: CDR1 MDHEN and CDR2 SYDVKM. This CDR3 contains 13 residues. The CDR3 coding sequence is TGTGCCAGCAGTTCGACAGCTAACTATGGCTACACCTTC. Translating it yields CASSSTANYGYTF.

The J gene is TRBJ2-1, the V gene TRBV28, with TRBD1 matching over 7 bases. Germline CDR1 MDHEN, CDR2 SYDVKM. This CDR3 is 15 amino acids long. J gave up 8 bases and V 4 bases, and 11 bases lay outside the gene matches. In DNA form, the CDR3 reads TGTGCCAGCAGTTCCGCCGGGACAGAGTCCGATGAGCAGTTCTTC. It codes for CASSSAGTESDEQFF.

This clone was found a few times. This sequence joins TRBV29-1 and TRBJ2-7, with TRBD1 as a possible D gene (6 bases). Germline V lookup: CDR1 SQVTM, CDR2 ANQGSEA. This CDR3 has 13 amino acids. V lost 3 bases and J lost 3, with 12 bases in between. The CDR3 region is CSVEGLQGYEQYF. The DNA of the CDR3 is TGCAGCGTTGAGGGGTTACAGGGCTACGAGCAGTACTTC.